These T cell receptor beta chains were read from a single sample in a study of T cell repertoires in cytomegalovirus infection. TCRdb redid the calling of the reads with MiXCR, one entry per CDR3 protein. Counted here are some 600,000 distinct CDR3 sequences, 20% to 25% occurring once; the ten biggest clones make up 7.5% to 9%. The sample consisted of CD8+ T cells from PBMCs. These receptors were collected from a human donor in good health (CMV status not recorded). Some clones in this sample may be carry-over from other donors' samples. Both conserved end residues are part of each CDR3. A D gene is named only where the DNA matches it firmly. Clone size appears in some rows only: once, few, many, or a class for an expanded clone.

V gene	clone size	D gene	J gene	CDR3 length	CDR3 DNA	CDR3 protein
TRBV19	.	TRBD1	TRBJ2-1	16	TGTGCCAGTAGTCTAAGACAGGGGAACCCCTACAATGAGCAGTTCTTC	CASSLRQGNPYNEQFF
TRBV13	few	.	TRBJ1-1	17	TGTGCCAGCAGCTTAGGCGTGGCAGGAGATGGGAACACTGAAGCTTTCTTT	CASSLGVAGDGNTEAFF
TRBV6-5	.	.	TRBJ1-3	16	TGTGCCAGCAGTTACGAGGGGGGTTACTCTGGAAACACCATATATTTT	CASSYEGGYSGNTIYF
TRBV12-3/TRBV12-4	.	TRBD2	TRBJ2-3	17	TGTGCCAGCAGTTTAGATGCGGGGGGCCTCTCCACAGATACGCAGTATTTT	CASSLDAGGLSTDTQYF
TRBV4-2	many	TRBD2	TRBJ2-3	15	TGTGCCAGCAGCCAAGATCCGGGACTAGTAGATACGCAGTATTTT	CASSQDPGLVDTQYF
TRBV27	.	.	TRBJ2-2	11	TGTGCCAGCAACATAGGGAAGGAGCTGTTTTTT	CASNIGKELFF
TRBV6-6	few	.	TRBJ2-3	18	TGTGCCAGCAGTTTACGGCCGAACCACAAACCCGACACAGATACGCAGTATTTT	CASSLRPNHKPDTDTQYF
TRBV7-8	many	TRBD2	TRBJ2-7	15	TGTGCCAGCAGTCCCAGCGGGGGGAAGACCTACGAGCAGTACTTC	CASSPSGGKTYEQYF
TRBV6-5	.	.	TRBJ1-1	14	TGTGCCAGCAGTTACGATGGGGTGTACACTGAAACTTTCTTT	CASSYDGVYTETFF
TRBV12-3/TRBV12-4	many	TRBD1	TRBJ1-5	17	TGTGCCAGCAGTTTAGAAATGGACAGGGGAGACAATCAGCCCCAGCATTTT	CASSLEMDRGDNQPQHF
TRBV6-5	.	TRBD2	TRBJ2-2	17	TGTGCCAGCAGTTCTTGGACTAGCGGGGGCAACACCGGGGAGCTGTTTTTT	CASSSWTSGGNTGELFF
TRBV10-3	.	.	TRBJ1-1	14	TGTGCCATCAGTGAGTTTGGGGTGAGGACTGAAGCTTTCTTT	CAISEFGVRTEAFF
TRBV13	.	.	TRBJ1-1	16	TGTGCCAGCAGTTCGGGACGGAACTCTATGAACACTGAAGCTTTCTTT	CASSSGRNSMNTEAFF
TRBV12-3/TRBV12-4	many	.	TRBJ2-1	10	TGTGCCAGCGGACACAATGAGCAGTTCTTC	CASGHNEQFF
TRBV10-3	few	.	TRBJ2-3	15	TGTGCCATCAGTGAAGTTGGGTCTAGCACAGATACGCAGTATTTT	CAISEVGSSTDTQYF
TRBV29-1	.	.	TRBJ2-2	13	TGCAGCGTTGTATGGGGTAACACCGGGGAGCTGTTTTTT	CSVVWGNTGELFF
TRBV4-1	.	.	TRBJ1-4	15	TGCGCCAGCAGCCAGGGATACTCGAACCACGAAAAACTGTTTTTT	CASSQGYSNHEKLFF
TRBV24-1	.	.	TRBJ2-1	16	TGTGCCACCAGTGATTCACAGGGTGCTTCCTACAATGAGCAGTTCTTC	CATSDSQGASYNEQFF
TRBV7-9	once	.	TRBJ2-3	16	TGTGCCAGCAGCCCAACCCGGGGGGCACTTATGGATACGCAGTATTTT	CASSPTRGALMDTQYF
TRBV5-8	few	TRBD1	TRBJ1-5	15	TGTGCCAGCAGTTTTCCCGGGACAGGGCATCTGCCCCAGCATTTT	CASSFPGTGHLPQHF
TRBV20-1	.	.	TRBJ2-5	14	TGCAGTGCTAGAGATCCTAACACCAGGGAGACCCAGTACTTC	CSARDPNTRETQYF
TRBV27	.	TRBD1	TRBJ1-4	15	TGTGCCAGCAGTTTATTACAGGGGCGGGTTGAAAAACTGTTTTTT	CASSLLQGRVEKLFF
TRBV12-3/TRBV12-4	.	.	TRBJ1-1	13	TGTGCCAGCAGTTCGGTCACCTTCACTGAAGCTTTCTTT	CASSSVTFTEAFF